One sample yielded the 10 T cell receptor beta chains listed below, sequenced in a study of T cell responses to AZD1222 COVID-19 vaccine. Only in-frame clones appear in the TCRdb table, and some are missing; sequencing was by immunoSEQ multiplex PCR. The table records around 120,000 clones, about 85% of them present only once. The sample in question was peripheral blood, obtained on day 0 of AZD1222 vaccination. These receptors were collected from an adult in good health.

CDR3 protein: CASSPSTGKNTEAFF. In nucleotides, the CDR3 is TGTGCCAGCAGCCCATCGACAGGGAAGAACACTGAAGCTTTCTTT. V gene TRBV5-4 combines with J gene TRBJ1-1; TRBD1 aligns across 7 bases. Germline CDR1 and CDR2: SGHNT and YYREEE (reference sequence). The CDR3 spans 15 residues. J was trimmed by 1 base and V by 4 bases; bases with no gene match: 7.

V gene TRBV29-1 combines with J gene TRBJ1-2; D is perhaps TRBD1 (6 bases). The CDR3 is 13 residues long. Looked up from germline, CDR1 is SQVTM and CDR2 is ANQGSEA. V dropped 6 bases and J dropped 0 bases, with 11 bases sitting between them. CDR3 sequence reads: CSVKQGANYGYTF. CDR3 bases: TGCAGCGTCAAACAGGGAGCTAACTATGGCTACACCTTC. The full variable domain, rest sourced from reference TRBV29-1 and TRBJ1-2, is SAVISQKPSRDICQRGTSLTIQCQVDSQVTMMFWYRQQPGQSLTLIATANQGSEATYESGFVIDKFPISRPNLTFSTLTVSNMSPEDSSIYLCSVKQGANYGYTFGSGTRLTVV.

Judged by abundance, this clone is medium-sized. Other DNA sequences in the same sample also yield this CDR3. This chain links TRBV7-9 with TRBJ1-1; D remains unclear. The CDR3 has 13 residues. CDR1 SEHNR and CDR2 FQNEAQ come from the germline V gene (reference sequence). V dropped 3 bases and J dropped 1 base, with 6 bases sitting between them. CDR3 protein: CASSFGGNTEAFF. CDR3 in DNA: TGTGCCAGCAGCTTTGGAGGGAACACTGAAGCTTTCTTT.

The gene calls are TRBV6-2 or TRBV6-3 and TRBJ2-1; D is unclear. The CDR3 is 15 residues long. V lost 2 bases, J lost 3 bases, and 11 bases lay in between. The germline V gene has CDR1 MNHEY and CDR2 SVGEGT. Here the CDR3 reads CASSYGVGNYNEQFF. The CDR3 DNA is TGTGCCAGCAGTTACGGGGTTGGGAACTACAATGAGCAGTTCTTC.

The rearrangement links TRBV5-1 to TRBJ2-3, with 9 bases aligning to TRBD2. CDR1 is SGHRS, CDR2 YFSETQ, per germline. The CDR3 extends over 16 amino acids. Trimming removed 4 bases from V and 5 bases from J; junction bases left unmatched: 11. The CDR3 spells CASSPTSGAGGDTQYF. CDR3 DNA: TGCGCCAGCAGCCCGACTAGCGGTGCCGGGGGAGATACGCAGTATTTT.

The chain is built from TRBV24-1 and TRBJ2-3, with 8 bases aligning to TRBD1. CDR1 KGHDR and CDR2 SFDVKD come from the germline V gene. V shed 9 bases and J 6 bases; nucleotides not matched to a gene: 13. This CDR3 comprises 15 residues. CDR3 region: CATANPQGAKDTQYF. DNA of the CDR3: TGTGCCACCGCGAATCCCCAGGGGGCAAAGGATACGCAGTATTTT.

CDR3 loop: CASSLESVRNIQYF. CDR3 sequence (DNA): TGTGCCAGCAGCTTAGAGTCGGTCAGGAACATTCAGTACTTC. This chain joins TRBV7-9 and TRBJ2-4, with D uncertain. The CDR3 is 14 residues long. Germline V lookup: CDR1 SEHNR, CDR2 FQNEAQ (reference sequence). V lost 1 base and J lost 7, with 11 bases in between.

The chain recombines TRBV28 with TRBJ1-4, with TRBD1 identical over 7 bases. With V trimmed by 5 bases and J by 8 bases, 11 bases remained unmatched. CDR1 and CDR2 (germline): MDHEN, SYDVKM. The CDR3 length is 15 residues. The CDR3 DNA reads as TGTGCCAGCAGTACGACCCAGGGGGTGGGAGAAAAACTGTTTTTT. It translates to CASSTTQGVGEKLFF.

This chain connects TRBV19 to TRBJ2-2; 11 nucleotides align to TRBD2. Trimming cost V 5 bases and J 3 bases; bases outside gene matches: 5. Germline CDR1 and CDR2: LNHDA and SQIVND (reference sequence). This CDR3 is 16 amino acids long. The CDR3 nucleotides read TGTGCCAGTAGTGCGACTAGCGGGGCCTACACCGGGGAGCTGTTTTTT. This codes for CASSATSGAYTGELFF.

The genes are TRBV4-1 and TRBJ1-1; TRBD1 is a possible D gene (5 bases). This CDR3 is 14 amino acids long. Trimming removed 1 base at V and 3 bases at J, with 9 bases between. From germline, CDR1 is MGHRA and CDR2 YSYEKL. The CDR3, as DNA: TGCGCCAGCAGCCAAGTCCTGGGGGACACTGAAGCTTTCTTT. This translates into CASSQVLGDTEAFF.